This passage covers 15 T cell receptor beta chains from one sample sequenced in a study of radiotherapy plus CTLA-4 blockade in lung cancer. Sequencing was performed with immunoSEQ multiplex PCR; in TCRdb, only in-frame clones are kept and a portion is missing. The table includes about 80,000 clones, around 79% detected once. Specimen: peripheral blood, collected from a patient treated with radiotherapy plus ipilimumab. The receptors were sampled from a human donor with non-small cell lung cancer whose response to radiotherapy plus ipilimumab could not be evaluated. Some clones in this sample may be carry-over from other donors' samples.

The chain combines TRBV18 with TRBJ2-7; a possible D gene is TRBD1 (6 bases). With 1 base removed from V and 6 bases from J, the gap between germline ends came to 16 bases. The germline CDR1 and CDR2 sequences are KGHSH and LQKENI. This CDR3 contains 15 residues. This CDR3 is CASSPQNRDTGEQYF. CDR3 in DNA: TGTGCCAGCTCACCACAGAACCGGGACACCGGCGAGCAGTACTTC.

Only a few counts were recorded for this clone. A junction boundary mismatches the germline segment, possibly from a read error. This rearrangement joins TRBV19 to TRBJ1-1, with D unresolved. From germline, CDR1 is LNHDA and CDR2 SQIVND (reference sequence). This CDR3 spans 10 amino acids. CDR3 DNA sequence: TGTGCAAGTATGGGAGATGGAGCTTTCTTT. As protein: CASMGDGAFF.

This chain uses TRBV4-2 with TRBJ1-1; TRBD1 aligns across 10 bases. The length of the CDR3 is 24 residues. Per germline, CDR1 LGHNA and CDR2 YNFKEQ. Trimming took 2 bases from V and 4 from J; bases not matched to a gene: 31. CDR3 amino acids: CASSQIYLRKVLGQGTWVSTEAFF. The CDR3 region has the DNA TGTGCCAGCAGCCAAATCTATTTAAGGAAAGTGCTGGGACAGGGGACGTGGGTGAGCACTGAAGCTTTCTTT.

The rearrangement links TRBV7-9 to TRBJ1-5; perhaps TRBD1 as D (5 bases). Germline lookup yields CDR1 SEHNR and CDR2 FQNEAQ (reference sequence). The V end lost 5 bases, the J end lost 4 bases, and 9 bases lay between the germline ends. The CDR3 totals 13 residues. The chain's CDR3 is CASSNGGNQPQHF. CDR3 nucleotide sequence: TGTGCCAGCAGCAATGGGGGGAATCAGCCCCAGCATTTT.

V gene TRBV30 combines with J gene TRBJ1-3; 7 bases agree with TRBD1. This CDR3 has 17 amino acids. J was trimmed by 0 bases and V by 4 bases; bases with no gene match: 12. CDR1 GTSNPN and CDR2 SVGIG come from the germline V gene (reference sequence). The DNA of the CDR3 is TGTGCCTGGACGCCCCTGGACAGGTTCCTCTCTGGAAACACCATATATTTT. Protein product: CAWTPLDRFLSGNTIYF.

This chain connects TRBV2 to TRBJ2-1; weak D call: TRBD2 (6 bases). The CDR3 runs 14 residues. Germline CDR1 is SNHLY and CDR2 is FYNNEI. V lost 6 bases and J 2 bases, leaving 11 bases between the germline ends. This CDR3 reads CASRGTVTYNEQFF. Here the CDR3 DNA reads TGTGCCAGCAGAGGGACTGTAACCTACAATGAGCAGTTCTTC.

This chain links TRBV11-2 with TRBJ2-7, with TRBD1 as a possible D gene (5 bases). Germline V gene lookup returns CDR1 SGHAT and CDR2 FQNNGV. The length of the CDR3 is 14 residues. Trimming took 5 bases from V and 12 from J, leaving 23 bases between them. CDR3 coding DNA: TGTGCCAGCAGCGCTCGATATGGGCAGGGAAAGGGGTACTTC. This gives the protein CASSARYGQGKGYF.

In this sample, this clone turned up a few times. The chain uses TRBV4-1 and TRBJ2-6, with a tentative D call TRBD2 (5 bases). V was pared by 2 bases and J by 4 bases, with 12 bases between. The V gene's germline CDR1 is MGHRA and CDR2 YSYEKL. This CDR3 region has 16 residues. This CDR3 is CASSQRGGRGANVLTF. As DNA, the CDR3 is TGCGCCAGCAGCCAAAGAGGAGGACGGGGGGCCAACGTCCTGACTTTC.

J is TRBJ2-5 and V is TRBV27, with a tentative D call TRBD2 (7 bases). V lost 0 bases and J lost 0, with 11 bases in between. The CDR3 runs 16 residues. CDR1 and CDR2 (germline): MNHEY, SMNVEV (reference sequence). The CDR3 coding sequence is TGTGCCAGCAGTTTATCAGGGGGGGCCTACCAAGAGACCCAGTACTTC. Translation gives CASSLSGGAYQETQYF.

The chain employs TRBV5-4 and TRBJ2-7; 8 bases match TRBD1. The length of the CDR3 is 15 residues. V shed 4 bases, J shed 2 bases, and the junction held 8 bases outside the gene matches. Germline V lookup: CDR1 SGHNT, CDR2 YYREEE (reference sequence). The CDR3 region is CASSSGTGSPYEQYF. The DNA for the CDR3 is TGTGCCAGCAGCAGTGGGACAGGAAGTCCCTACGAGCAGTACTTC.

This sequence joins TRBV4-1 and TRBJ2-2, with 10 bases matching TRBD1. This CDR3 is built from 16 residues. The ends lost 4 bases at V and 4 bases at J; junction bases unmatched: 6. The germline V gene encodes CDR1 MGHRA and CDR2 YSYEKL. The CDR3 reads CASSLLGQGGTGELFF. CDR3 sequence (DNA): TGCGCCAGCAGCCTACTTGGACAGGGGGGCACCGGGGAGCTGTTTTTT.

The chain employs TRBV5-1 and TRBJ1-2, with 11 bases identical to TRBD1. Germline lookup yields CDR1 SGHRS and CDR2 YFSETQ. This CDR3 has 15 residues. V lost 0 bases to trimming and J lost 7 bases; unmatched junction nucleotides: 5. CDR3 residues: CASSLEGQGARGYTF. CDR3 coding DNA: TGCGCCAGCAGCTTGGAAGGACAGGGGGCGCGTGGCTACACCTTC.

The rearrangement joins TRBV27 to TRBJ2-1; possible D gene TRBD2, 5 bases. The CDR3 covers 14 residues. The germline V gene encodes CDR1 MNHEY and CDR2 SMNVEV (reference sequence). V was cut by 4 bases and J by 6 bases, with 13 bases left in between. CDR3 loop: CASSSKGEINEQFF. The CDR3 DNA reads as TGTGCCAGCAGTTCCAAGGGAGAAATCAATGAGCAGTTCTTC.

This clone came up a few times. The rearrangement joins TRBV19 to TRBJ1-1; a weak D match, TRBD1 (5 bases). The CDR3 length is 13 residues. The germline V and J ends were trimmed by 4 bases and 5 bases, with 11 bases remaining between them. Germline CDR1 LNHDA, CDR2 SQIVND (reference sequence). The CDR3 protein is CASSTDKLTEAFF. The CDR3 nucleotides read TGTGCCAGTAGTACGGACAAGCTGACTGAAGCTTTCTTT.

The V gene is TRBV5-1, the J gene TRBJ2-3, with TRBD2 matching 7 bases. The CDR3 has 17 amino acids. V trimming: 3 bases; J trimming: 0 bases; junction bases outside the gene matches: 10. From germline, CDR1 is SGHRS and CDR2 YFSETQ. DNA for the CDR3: TGCGCCAGCAGCTCAGCCGCGGCGGGGGTTAGCACAGATACGCAGTATTTT. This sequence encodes CASSSAAAGVSTDTQYF.